Following are 17 T cell receptor beta chains from one sample sequenced in a study of tumor T cells in aggressive B-cell lymphoma. The repertoire was sequenced with immunoSEQ multiplex PCR; TCRdb's copy has only in-frame clones and lacks some. The sample holds some 3,500 clones, more than 75% seen once. Sequenced material: tumor tissue. The receptors come from an adult with diffuse large B cell lymphoma.

The chain employs TRBV7-3 and TRBJ2-1; 7 bases align to TRBD2. Germline assignment: CDR1 SGHTA and CDR2 FQGTGA. The junction had 9 bases not matched to a gene; V was cut back by 5 bases and J by 8 bases. The CDR3 sequence is 14 residues long. CDR3 bases: TGTGCCAGCAGCCTCATAGGGACTAATCATGAGCAGTTCTTC. Its translation: CASSLIGTNHEQFF. The full variable domain, with the rest looked up from reference TRBV7-3 and TRBJ2-1, is GAGVSQTPSNKVTEKGKYVELRCDPISGHTALYWYRQSLGQGPEFLIYFQGTGAADDSGLPNDRFFAVRPEGSVSTLKIQRTERGDSAVYLCASSLIGTNHEQFFGPGTRLTVL.

The chain uses TRBV5-1 and TRBJ2-3; 8 bases align to TRBD2. The CDR3 runs to 16 residues. Trimming took 4 bases from V and 3 from J; bases not matched to a gene: 10. Germline CDR1 SGHRS, CDR2 YFSETQ. The CDR3 DNA is TGCGCCAGCAGCCCGGTAGCAGCGGGAGTTACAGATACGCAGTATTTT. As protein: CASSPVAAGVTDTQYF.

The chain couples TRBV7-9 to TRBJ2-2; tentatively, D is TRBD2 (5 bases). CDR1 is SEHNR, CDR2 FQNEAQ, per germline (reference sequence). The length of the CDR3 is 13 residues. With 5 bases removed from V and 6 bases from J, the gap between germline ends came to 10 bases. The CDR3 loop is CASSTRTAGELFF. The CDR3 DNA is TGTGCCAGCAGCACCCGGACTGCCGGGGAGCTGTTTTTT.

This clone turned up a few times. V usage is TRBV10-1 and J usage is TRBJ1-3; D call uncertain. V lost 8 bases, J lost 9 bases, and 8 bases lay in between. CDR1 is WNHNN, CDR2 SYGVQD, per germline (reference sequence). The CDR3 loop spans 10 amino acids. This CDR3 reads CASDTITIYF. The CDR3 DNA reads as TGCGCCAGCGATACAATCACCATATATTTT.

This chain connects TRBV11-2 to TRBJ1-5, with a tentative D call TRBD1 (6 bases). Germline V CDR1 and CDR2: SGHAT, FQNNGV. The CDR3 sequence is 14 residues long. Trimming took 8 bases from V and 5 from J, leaving 16 bases between them. CDR3 coding DNA: TGTGCCAGCTCCCAGGGGATTCGGGATCAGCCCCAGCATTTT. As protein: CASSQGIRDQPQHF.

In this sample, this clone turned up a few times. The rearrangement links TRBV19 to TRBJ2-1; 8 bases are shared with TRBD2. The junction had 5 bases not matched to a gene; V was cut back by 5 bases and J by 5 bases. This CDR3 has 14 amino acids. Per germline, CDR1 LNHDA and CDR2 SQIVND (reference sequence). The CDR3, as DNA: TGTGCCAGTAGTCCCAGCGGGAGCAACAATGAGCAGTTCTTC. This codes for CASSPSGSNNEQFF.

This clone was picked up a small number of times. The chain joins TRBV19 to TRBJ2-2; D gene unclear. This CDR3 contains 14 residues. Germline CDR1 LNHDA, CDR2 SQIVND (reference sequence). V lost 7 bases and J 5 bases, leaving 14 bases between the germline ends. The chain's CDR3 is CASMSSKRTGELFF. Here the CDR3 DNA reads TGTGCCAGTATGTCCAGTAAGAGGACCGGGGAGCTGTTTTTT.

The rearrangement joins TRBV7-9 to TRBJ2-7; TRBD1 is a possible D gene (6 bases). V was pared by 4 bases and J by 4 bases, with 20 bases between. Germline loops: CDR1 SEHNR, CDR2 FQNEAQ (reference sequence). The CDR3 is 16 residues long. CDR3 loop: CASSSPLGHGRYEQYF. Here the CDR3 DNA reads TGTGCCAGCAGCTCCCCCCTGGGACACGGGCGGTACGAGCAGTACTTC.

Regarding this clone: Given the absence of the conserved phenylalanine or tryptophan at the CDR3 end, a read error is likely. V gene TRBV28 combines with J gene TRBJ2-7, with D perhaps TRBD1 (6 bases). Germline CDR1 is MDHEN and CDR2 is SYDVKM. The length of the CDR3 is 17 residues. V was clipped by 4 bases and J by 1 base, with 20 bases between them. CDR3 sequence reads: CASSSPATTGRSYEQYL. The CDR3 DNA follows: TGTGCCAGCAGTTCTCCTGCTACGACAGGCCGATCCTACGAGCAGTACCTC.

The chain employs TRBV5-4 and TRBJ1-2; 11 nucleotides match TRBD1. The V gene's germline CDR1 is SGHNT and CDR2 YYREEE (reference sequence). The CDR3 extends over 16 amino acids. V lost 3 bases and J lost 5; bases outside the gene matches: 9. The CDR3 here is CASSSYRDRGLYGYTF. DNA of the CDR3: TGTGCCAGCAGCTCTTACCGGGACAGGGGGTTGTATGGCTACACCTTC. The whole variable domain, remainder taken from reference TRBV5-4 and TRBJ1-2, is ETGVTQSPTHLIKTRGQQVTLRCSSQSGHNTVSWYQQALGQGPQFIFQYYREEENGRGNFPPRFSGLQFPNYSSELNVNALELDDSALYLCASSSYRDRGLYGYTFGSGTRLTVV.

This rearrangement joins TRBV25-1 to TRBJ2-5; TRBD1 is a possible D gene (5 bases). Germline V gene data show CDR1 as MGHDK and CDR2 as SYGVNS. V lost 3 bases to trimming and J lost 5 bases, with 16 bases between them. The CDR3 is made up of 15 amino acids. The CDR3 loop is CASSDPASRVETQYF. CDR3 coding DNA: TGTGCCAGCAGTGACCCCGCCTCCAGGGTGGAGACCCAGTACTTC.

The chain combines TRBV5-1 with TRBJ1-1; perhaps TRBD1 as D (6 bases). CDR1 SGHRS and CDR2 YFSETQ come from the germline V gene. The CDR3 spans 14 residues. The V end lost 6 bases, the J end lost 1 base, and 13 bases lay between the germline ends. The CDR3 DNA reads as TGCGCCAGCAAGGTCCAGGGGACGAACACTGAAGCTTTCTTT. As protein: CASKVQGTNTEAFF.

This clone has just one count. The chain is built from TRBV28 and TRBJ1-5; 7 bases are a match to TRBD1. The germline gives CDR1 MDHEN, CDR2 SYDVKM. Unmatched junction bases numbered 6, after V lost 3 bases and J lost 4 bases. This CDR3 comprises 15 residues. For the CDR3, the DNA is TGTGCCAGCAGTTTCAGGAGGGACAGTAATCAGCCCCAGCATTTT. Amino acid sequence: CASSFRRDSNQPQHF.

The chain links TRBV7-2 to TRBJ2-2, with D unclear. Germline V lookup: CDR1 SGHTA, CDR2 FQGNSA. This CDR3 is 17 amino acids long. Between the trimmed V and J ends, which lost 6 bases and 1 base, there was a span of 18 bases. CDR3 sequence (DNA): TGTGCCAGCAGGTCGTGGAAGCAACGCGGGAACACCGGGGAGCTGTTTTTT. This translates into CASRSWKQRGNTGELFF.

V and J are TRBV7-3 and TRBJ2-7; D possibly corresponds to TRBD2 (6 bases). The length of the CDR3 is 16 residues. The germline V gene encodes CDR1 SGHTA and CDR2 FQGTGA. The V and J ends lost 5 bases and 2 bases respectively, with 19 bases between them. In DNA form, the CDR3 reads TGTGCCAGCAGCCCGGGCGGATCGGGAGCACCCTACGAGCAGTACTTC. The encoded protein is CASSPGGSGAPYEQYF.

The J gene is TRBJ2-2, the V gene TRBV6-1, with TRBD2 matching over 12 bases. Germline lookup yields CDR1 MNHNS and CDR2 SASEGT. V gave up 3 bases and J gave up 6 bases; unmatched junction bases: 8. This CDR3 has 17 amino acids. The chain's CDR3 is CASSETSGSGNPGELFF. In DNA, the CDR3 is TGTGCCAGCAGTGAGACTAGCGGGAGCGGTAACCCCGGGGAGCTGTTTTTT.

The J gene is TRBJ2-1, the V gene TRBV9; tentative D call: TRBD2 (6 bases). CDR1 and CDR2 (germline): SGDLS, YYNGEE. This CDR3 has 14 residues. Between the trimmed V and J ends, which lost 6 bases and 9 bases, there was a span of 19 bases. The CDR3 sequence is CASTRSGEQGEQFF. The CDR3, as DNA: TGTGCCAGCACCAGGTCGGGGGAGCAAGGTGAGCAGTTCTTC.